This T cell receptor (beta chain) derives from a study of blood T cell repertoires in COVID-19. After removal of 2 bases from V and 1 base from J, the junction contained 7 bases not matched to a gene. This CDR3 is 16 amino acids long. The germline V gene has CDR1 MNHEY and CDR2 SVGEGT. TCRdb's table, derived via immunoSEQ multiplex PCR, lists solely in-frame clones and lacks some. The table has 140,000 to 150,000 clones, 84% seen once. Sequenced: PBMCs or T cells enriched from blood (not recorded which). This chain joins TRBV6-2 or TRBV6-3 and TRBJ2-7, with TRBD1 identical over 8 bases. This clonotype was obtained from a woman aged 50 to 60 who had been exposed to COVID-19. This CDR3 reads CASSYQTGDASYEQYF. CDR3 nucleotides: TGTGCCAGCAGTTACCAGACAGGGGATGCATCCTACGAGCAGTACTTC.